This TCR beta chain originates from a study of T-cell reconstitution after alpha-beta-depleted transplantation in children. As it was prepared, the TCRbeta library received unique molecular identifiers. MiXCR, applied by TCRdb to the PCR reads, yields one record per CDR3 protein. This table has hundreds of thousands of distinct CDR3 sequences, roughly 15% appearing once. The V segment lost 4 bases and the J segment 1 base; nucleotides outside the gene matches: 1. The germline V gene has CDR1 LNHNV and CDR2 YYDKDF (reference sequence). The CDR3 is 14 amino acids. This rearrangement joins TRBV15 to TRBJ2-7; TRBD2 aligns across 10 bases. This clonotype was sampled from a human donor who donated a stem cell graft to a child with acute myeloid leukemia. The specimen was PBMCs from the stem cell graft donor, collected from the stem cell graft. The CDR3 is CATSMTSGSYEQYF. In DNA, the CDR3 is TGTGCCACCAGCATGACTAGCGGGTCCTACGAGCAGTACTTC.